Below, 10 T cell receptor beta chains from the same sample are listed, as sequenced in a study of blood T cells in healthy people across ages (dated by TCRdb to 2014 to 2015). Library prep was done by 5' RACE. Sequenced on an Illumina HiSeq 2500. A second PCR of roughly 6 to 11 cycles was run with a J-beta primer mix and a sample-barcoded 5' primer. TCRdb reran the public reads through fastp at Q25 and MiXCR, keeping productive beta chains. Under each unique CDR3 protein, matching rows form one entry showing the most common genes and DNA. For this sample there are some 1.1 million distinct CDR3 sequences; about two fifths appear just once. Together, the top ten hold around 13% of the sample. Sample: blood. These receptors came from a man between 18 and 29 years old in good health.

The genes are TRBV9 and TRBJ2-3; 8 bases fit TRBD1. There are 14 residues in the CDR3. The ends lost 3 bases at V and 4 bases at J; junction bases unmatched: 4. Germline CDR1 and CDR2: SGDLS and YYNGEE. The CDR3 DNA is TGTGCCAGCAGCGCTGAGACAGGGGCAGATACGCAGTATTTT. Protein product: CASSAETGADTQYF.

The chain joins TRBV21-1 to TRBJ1-1; TRBD1, the table's D call, lacks a check against the DNA. TRBV21-1 is given as a pseudogene. This CDR3 spans 15 amino acids. In nucleotides, the CDR3 is TGTGTCAGCAGCAAAACTCCCGGCGGGAACACTGAAGCTTTCTTT. As protein: CVSSKTPGGNTEAFF.

This clonotype was detected only once. This CDR3 reads CASSQDFTGATEAFF. The CDR3, as DNA: TGTGCCAGCAGCCAAGATTTTACGGGGGCCACTGAAGCTTTCTTT. The chain employs TRBV3-1 and TRBJ1-1; D perhaps matches TRBD1 (6 bases). V lost 0 bases to trimming and J lost 4 bases, with 12 bases between them. Germline CDR1 LGHDT, CDR2 YNNKEL (reference sequence). The CDR3 runs 15 residues.

The table lists this clonotype with many counts. This chain uses TRBV5-1 with TRBJ1-1; 8 bases line up with TRBD1. Per germline, CDR1 SGHRS and CDR2 YFSETQ. The CDR3 sequence is 14 residues long. V was pared by 4 bases and J by 4 bases, with 6 bases of the junction left unmatched. In nucleotides, the CDR3 is TGCGCCAGCAGCGCGACAGGGGTTGGCACTGAAGCTTTCTTT. This gives the protein CASSATGVGTEAFF.

This clonotype has a handful of counts. The chain recombines TRBV20-1 with TRBJ2-5; 11 bases line up with TRBD1. Per the germline V gene, CDR1 is DFQATT and CDR2 is SNEGSKA (reference sequence). This CDR3 has 15 residues. The V gene end was trimmed by 6 bases and the J gene end by 1 base; junction bases not matched to a gene: 7. CDR3 protein: CSATTGTGGQETQYF. Written as DNA, the CDR3 is TGCAGTGCAACGACCGGGACAGGGGGCCAAGAGACCCAGTACTTC.

The chain recombines TRBV27 with TRBJ1-2; D is unresolved. This CDR3 is 11 amino acids long. Trimming cost V 8 bases and J 8 bases, with 12 bases left between them. Germline CDR1 and CDR2: MNHEY and SMNVEV (reference sequence). The CDR3 sequence is CASGEQVGYTF. The CDR3 region has the DNA TGTGCCAGCGGAGAACAAGTAGGCTACACCTTC.

The CDR3 region has the DNA TGTGCCAGCAGTTCTCCGGGACAGGCGTTCAATGAGCAGTTCTTC. The encoded protein is CASSSPGQAFNEQFF. The chain is built from TRBV27 and TRBJ2-1; the match to TRBD1 covers 8 bases. This CDR3 has 15 amino acids. The V segment lost 4 bases and the J segment 6 bases; nucleotides outside the gene matches: 8. CDR1 MNHEY and CDR2 SMNVEV come from the germline V gene (reference sequence).

The chain recombines TRBV9 with TRBJ2-5, with D tentatively TRBD1 or TRBD2 (5 bases each). This CDR3 spans 19 amino acids. Germline V gene data show CDR1 as SGDLS and CDR2 as YYNGEE. Trimming stripped 0 bases from V and 4 bases from J, with 25 bases between. The CDR3 region is CASSVGDLGSDMDRETQYF. CDR3 nucleotide sequence: TGTGCCAGCAGCGTAGGGGACCTCGGATCTGACATGGACCGAGAGACCCAGTACTTC.

The gene calls are TRBV12-3 or TRBV12-4 and TRBJ1-5; maybe TRBD1 (6 bases). The CDR3 contains 15 residues. The V gene lost 3 bases and the J gene lost 7 bases, with 16 bases spanning the gap. This CDR3 is CASSFRGQREQPQHF. CDR3 sequence (DNA): TGTGCCAGCAGTTTCAGGGGTCAGAGAGAACAGCCCCAGCATTTT.

This clonotype was seen a few times. The chain couples TRBV5-1 to TRBJ2-1, with 11 bases matching TRBD2. Looked up from germline, CDR1 is SGHRS and CDR2 is YFSETQ. The CDR3 sequence is 15 residues long. Trimming removed 0 bases from V and 6 bases from J; junction bases left unmatched: 2. The CDR3 bases are TGCGCCAGCAGCTTGGGGACTAGCGGGTTCAATGAGCAGTTCTTC. Translation: CASSLGTSGFNEQFF.